This note documents a single T cell receptor (beta chain) sequence. The sample belongs to a study of blood T cell repertoires in COVID-19. Study background: Italy, Spain and the United States were the sources of the convalescent and acute COVID-19 samples.

The ends were cut back, 2 bases at V and 6 bases at J, with 11 bases in the middle. The V gene's germline CDR1 is MNHEY and CDR2 SMNVEV (reference sequence). CDR3 size: 13 residues. In the authors' workflow: Amplified reference gene primers provided the basis for estimating nucleated cell counts. Generated by immunoSEQ multiplex PCR, the TCRdb table keeps only in-frame clones and is missing some. V, J and clone size are those of that table, while D and trimming were read from the DNA. Among roughly 220,000 clones listed, around 80% were seen once. The source material was PBMCs or T cells enriched from blood (not recorded which). This rearrangement joins TRBV27 to TRBJ2-7; D is unclear. The sequence was obtained from a man younger than 45 with acute COVID-19. The CDR3 reads CASSLSVYREQYF. DNA of the CDR3: TGTGCCAGCAGTTTAAGCGTCTATCGCGAGCAGTACTTC.